A selection of T cell receptor beta chains follows, all from one sample in a study of cytomegalovirus exposure and HLA in healthy donors. Clones were read by immunoSEQ multiplex PCR, and TCRdb kept only the in-frame ones, dropping some. There are over 90,000 clones in the sample; 65% to 85% occur only once, and 13% to 15% lies in the top ten. Input material: PBMCs. The receptors originated from a woman in her 70s in good health and CMV-seropositive. Both conserved end residues are part of each CDR3. D genes are given only for firm matches. Clone size is not always given. Where it is, it says once, few, many or a class for expanded clones.

v_call	d_call	clone_size	j_call	cdr3_aa	cdr3_nt
TRBV12-5	-	few	TRBJ1-4	CASGLFGWQSGLFF	TGTGCTAGTGGTTTGTTTGGGTGGCAGTCGGGACTGTTTTTT
TRBV7-2	-	few	TRBJ1-1	CASSRGGYSEAFF	TGTGCCAGCAGCCGAGGCGGTTATTCTGAAGCTTTCTTT
TRBV15	-	few	TRBJ2-5	CATSGGGTQETQYF	TGTGCCACCAGCGGCGGAGGGACCCAAGAGACCCAGTACTTC
TRBV11-3	-	-	TRBJ2-1	CASSLVRQNEQFF	TGTGCCAGCAGCCTAGTGCGGCAAAATGAGCAGTTCTTC
TRBV6-1	-	-	TRBJ2-7	CASSEAPQNYEQYF	TGTGCCAGCAGTGAAGCTCCCCAGAACTACGAGCAGTACTTC
TRBV7-6	TRBD1	few	TRBJ2-7	CASSAAWDRGPREQYF	TGTGCCAGCAGCGCCGCATGGGACAGGGGGCCGAGGGAGCAGTACTTC
TRBV2	TRBD1	-	TRBJ1-4	CASSVGTGQWKLFF	TGTGCCAGCAGTGTTGGGACAGGGCAATGGAAACTGTTTTTT
TRBV11-3	TRBD1	-	TRBJ2-1	CASSSPGQGDNEQFF	TGTGCCAGCAGCTCACCGGGACAGGGGGACAATGAGCAGTTCTTC
TRBV5-1	TRBD2	-	TRBJ2-7	CASSLVASGSSYEQYF	TGCGCCAGCAGCTTGGTAGCTAGCGGGAGCTCCTACGAGCAGTACTTC
TRBV27	TRBD1	-	TRBJ2-7	CASSHGQGAVEQYF	TGTGCCAGCAGTCACGGACAGGGGGCGGTCGAGCAGTACTTC
TRBV6-1	-	few	TRBJ1-5	CASTQEGLGNQPQHF	TGTGCCAGCACCCAGGAGGGATTGGGGAATCAGCCCCAGCATTTT
TRBV5-6	-	-	TRBJ1-2	CASSQGLGVRYGYTF	TGTGCCAGCAGCCAGGGACTGGGGGTTAGGTATGGCTACACCTTC
TRBV5-6	-	few	TRBJ1-3	CASSTRTSSGNTIYF	TGTGCCAGCAGCACCCGGACAAGCTCTGGAAACACCATATATTTT
TRBV5-1	-	-	TRBJ2-7	CASSAGSSYEQYF	TGCGCCAGCAGTGCCGGGAGCTCCTACGAGCAGTACTTC
TRBV28	-	few	TRBJ2-7	CASSLYGRAPYEQYF	TGTGCCAGCAGTTTATACGGGCGGGCTCCCTACGAGCAGTACTTC
TRBV29-1	TRBD1	-	TRBJ1-5	CSVGDSGNQPQHF	TGCAGCGTTGGGGACAGCGGCAATCAGCCCCAGCATTTT
TRBV19	TRBD2	-	TRBJ2-1	CASNPGGRLSNEQFF	TGTGCCAGTAACCCGGGCGGGAGGCTCAGCAATGAGCAGTTCTTC
TRBV20-1	-	-	TRBJ2-5	CSASSEETQYF	TGCAGTGCTTCAAGCGAAGAGACCCAGTACTTC
TRBV9	TRBD1	-	TRBJ1-6	CASSVGWDRSPLHF	TGTGCCAGCAGCGTAGGCTGGGACAGATCACCCCTCCACTTT
TRBV7-6	TRBD1	-	TRBJ2-1	CASSFQTGDANNEQFF	TGTGCCAGCAGCTTTCAAACAGGGGATGCCAACAATGAGCAGTTCTTC
TRBV29-1	TRBD2	-	TRBJ2-4	CSVEGTSGGAPTKNIQYF	TGCAGCGTTGAAGGGACTAGCGGGGGGGCCCCGACAAAAAACATTCAGTACTTC
TRBV27	TRBD2	-	TRBJ2-1	CASSLSTGTTPFNEQFF	TGTGCCAGCAGTTTATCGACCGGGACTACTCCATTTAATGAGCAGTTCTTC
TRBV2	TRBD1	-	TRBJ1-4	CASSEALGQGYEKLFF	TGTGCCAGCAGTGAAGCACTGGGACAGGGGTATGAAAAACTGTTTTTT
TRBV7-8	TRBD1	-	TRBJ1-5	CASSSGQGTPQHF	TGTGCCAGCAGCTCTGGACAGGGGACGCCCCAGCATTTT
TRBV5-1	-	-	TRBJ2-2	CASSLASGNTGELFF	TGCGCCAGCAGCTTGGCATCAGGGAACACCGGGGAGCTGTTTTTT
TRBV11-2	TRBD1	once	TRBJ2-3	CASSLAGGGPDTQYF	TGTGCCAGCAGCTTAGCAGGGGGCGGACCAGATACGCAGTATTTT
TRBV7-2	-	-	TRBJ2-7	CASSGAGITYEQYF	TGTGCCAGCAGTGGTGCGGGGATTACCTACGAGCAGTACTTC
TRBV10-3	-	-	TRBJ1-1	CAISEGVNTEAFF	TGTGCCATCAGTGAGGGAGTGAACACTGAAGCTTTCTTT
TRBV28	-	-	TRBJ1-5	CASSRLTAYSNQPQHF	TGTGCCAGCAGCCGCCTGACAGCCTATAGCAATCAGCCCCAGCATTTT
TRBV2	-	-	TRBJ2-2	CASSTANTGELFF	TGTGCCAGCTCTACCGCGAACACCGGGGAGCTGTTTTTT
TRBV2	TRBD2	-	TRBJ2-7	CASRAPGLARYEQYF	TGTGCCAGCAGGGCCCCGGGACTAGCGAGGTACGAGCAGTACTTC
TRBV5-4	TRBD1	-	TRBJ2-1	CASRDSGSYNEQFF	TGTGCCAGTAGGGACAGCGGCTCCTACAATGAGCAGTTCTTC
TRBV9	-	once	TRBJ1-4	CASSPSLVSNEKLFF	TGTGCCAGCAGCCCGAGCTTGGTGTCTAATGAAAAACTGTTTTTT
TRBV7-2	TRBD2	-	TRBJ2-4	CASSLDAGVGKNIQYF	TGTGCCAGCAGCTTAGATGCGGGGGTGGGCAAAAACATTCAGTACTTC
TRBV19	TRBD2	few	TRBJ2-1	CASSIWLAGVNNEQFF	TGTGCCAGTAGTATTTGGCTAGCGGGGGTTAACAATGAGCAGTTCTTC
TRBV7-3	-	few	TRBJ2-3	CASSLRGQGTDTQYF	TGTGCCAGCAGCTTAAGGGGGCAGGGCACAGATACGCAGTATTTT
TRBV19	TRBD1	-	TRBJ2-2	CASTSPGTGFHGELFF	TGTGCCAGTACCAGCCCCGGGACAGGGTTTCACGGGGAGCTGTTTTTT
TRBV19	TRBD1	-	TRBJ2-7	CASSKDRGYEQYF	TGTGCCAGTAGTAAGGACAGGGGCTACGAGCAGTACTTC
TRBV4-3	-	once	TRBJ2-7	CASSLTAAGVSYEQYF	TGCGCCAGCAGCCTGACCGCGGCAGGGGTATCCTACGAGCAGTACTTC
TRBV5-4	TRBD1	-	TRBJ2-7	CASTLSGQGSYEQYF	TGTGCCAGCACCCTCTCGGGACAGGGGTCCTACGAGCAGTACTTC
TRBV7-3	-	-	TRBJ2-1	CASSLGQYNEQFF	TGTGCCAGCAGCTTAGGACAGTACAATGAGCAGTTCTTC